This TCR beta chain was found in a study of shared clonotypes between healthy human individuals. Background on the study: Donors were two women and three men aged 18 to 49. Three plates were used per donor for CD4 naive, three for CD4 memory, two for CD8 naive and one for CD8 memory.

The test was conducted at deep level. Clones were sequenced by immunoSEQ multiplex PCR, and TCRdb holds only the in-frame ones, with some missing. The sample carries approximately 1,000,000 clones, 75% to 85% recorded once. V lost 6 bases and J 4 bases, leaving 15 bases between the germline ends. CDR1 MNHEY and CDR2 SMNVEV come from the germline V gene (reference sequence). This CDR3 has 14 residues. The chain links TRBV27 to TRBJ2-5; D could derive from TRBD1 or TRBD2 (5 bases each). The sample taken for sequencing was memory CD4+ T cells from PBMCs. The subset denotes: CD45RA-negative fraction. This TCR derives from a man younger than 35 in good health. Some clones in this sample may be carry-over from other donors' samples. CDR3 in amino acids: CASRSWGAGETQYF. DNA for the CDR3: TGTGCCAGCAGATCTTGGGGCGCGGGAGAGACCCAGTACTTC.